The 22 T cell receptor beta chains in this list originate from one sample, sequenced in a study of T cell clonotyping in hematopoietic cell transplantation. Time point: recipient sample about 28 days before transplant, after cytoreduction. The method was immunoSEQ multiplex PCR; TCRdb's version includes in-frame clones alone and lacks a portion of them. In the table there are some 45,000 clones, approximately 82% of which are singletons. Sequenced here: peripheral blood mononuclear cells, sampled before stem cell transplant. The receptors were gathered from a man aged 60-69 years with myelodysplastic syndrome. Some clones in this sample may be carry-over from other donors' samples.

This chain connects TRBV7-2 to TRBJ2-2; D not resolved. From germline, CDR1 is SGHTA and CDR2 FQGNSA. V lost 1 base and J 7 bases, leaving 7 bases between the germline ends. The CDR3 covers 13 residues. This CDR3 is CASSLDYHGELFF. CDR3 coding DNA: TGTGCCAGCAGCTTAGATTACCACGGGGAGCTGTTTTTT.

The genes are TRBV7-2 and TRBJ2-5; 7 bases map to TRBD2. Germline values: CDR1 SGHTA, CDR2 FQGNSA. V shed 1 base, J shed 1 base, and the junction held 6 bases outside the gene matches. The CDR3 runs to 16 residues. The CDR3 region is CASSLVPGLGQETQYF. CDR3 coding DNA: TGTGCCAGCAGCTTAGTTCCAGGACTAGGCCAAGAGACCCAGTACTTC.

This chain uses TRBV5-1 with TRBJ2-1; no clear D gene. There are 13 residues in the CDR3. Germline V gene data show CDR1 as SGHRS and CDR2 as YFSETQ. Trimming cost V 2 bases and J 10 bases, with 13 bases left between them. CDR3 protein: CASSLRLTGEQFF. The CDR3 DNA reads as TGCGCCAGCAGCTTACGATTGACTGGCGAGCAGTTCTTC.

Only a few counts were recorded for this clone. In nucleotides, the CDR3 is TGTGCCAGCAGTGAACGTTCGTCTCGGGGCATTCAGTACTTC. Its protein is CASSERSSRGIQYF. The rearrangement joins TRBV2 to TRBJ2-4, with D possibly TRBD2 on 5 matching bases. The V gene's germline CDR1 is SNHLY and CDR2 FYNNEI. V was trimmed by 2 bases and J by 9 bases, leaving 14 bases between them. CDR3 length: 14 residues.

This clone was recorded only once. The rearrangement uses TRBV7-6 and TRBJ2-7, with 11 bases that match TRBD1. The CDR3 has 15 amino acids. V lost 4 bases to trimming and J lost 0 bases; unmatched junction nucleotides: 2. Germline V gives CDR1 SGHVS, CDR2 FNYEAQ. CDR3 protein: CASSSGTGGSYEQYF. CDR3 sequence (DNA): TGTGCCAGCAGCTCCGGGACAGGGGGCTCCTACGAGCAGTACTTC. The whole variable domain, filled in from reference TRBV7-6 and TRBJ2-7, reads GAGVSQSPRYKVTKRGQDVALRCDPISGHVSLYWYRQALGQGPEFLTYFNYEAQQDKSGLPNDRFSAERPEGSISTLTIQRTEQRDSAMYRCASSSGTGGSYEQYFGPGTRLTVT.

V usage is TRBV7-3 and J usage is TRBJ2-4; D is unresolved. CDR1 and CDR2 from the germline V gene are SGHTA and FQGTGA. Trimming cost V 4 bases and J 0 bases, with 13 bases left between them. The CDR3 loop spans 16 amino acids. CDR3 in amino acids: CASSSGGPLAKNIQYF. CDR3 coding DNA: TGTGCCAGCAGCTCGGGTGGACCCCTAGCCAAAAACATTCAGTACTTC.

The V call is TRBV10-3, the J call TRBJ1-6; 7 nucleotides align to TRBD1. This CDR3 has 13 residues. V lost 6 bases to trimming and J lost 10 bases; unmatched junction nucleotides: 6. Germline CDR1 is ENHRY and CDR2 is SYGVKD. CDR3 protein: CAIRGDRDSPLHF. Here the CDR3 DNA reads TGTGCCATCAGGGGGGACAGAGACTCACCCCTCCACTTT.

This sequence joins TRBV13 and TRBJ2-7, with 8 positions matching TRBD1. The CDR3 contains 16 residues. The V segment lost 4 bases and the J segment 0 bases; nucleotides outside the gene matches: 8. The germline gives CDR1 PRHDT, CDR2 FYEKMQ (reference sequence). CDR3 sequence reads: CASSYLSGTGSYEQYF. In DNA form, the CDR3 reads TGTGCCAGCAGCTACCTATCTGGGACAGGCTCCTACGAGCAGTACTTC.

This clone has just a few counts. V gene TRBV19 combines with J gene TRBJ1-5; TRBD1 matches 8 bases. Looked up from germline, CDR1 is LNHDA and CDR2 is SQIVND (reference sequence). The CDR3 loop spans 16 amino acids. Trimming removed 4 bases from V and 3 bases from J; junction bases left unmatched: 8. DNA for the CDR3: TGTGCCAGTAGTACAATCGACAGGGGATACAATCAGCCCCAGCATTTT. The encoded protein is CASSTIDRGYNQPQHF.

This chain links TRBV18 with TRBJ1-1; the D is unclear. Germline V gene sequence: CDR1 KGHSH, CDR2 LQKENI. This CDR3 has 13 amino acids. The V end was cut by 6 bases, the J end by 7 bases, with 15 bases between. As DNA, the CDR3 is TGTGCCAGCTCCCATACACGGGAGGGTGAAGCTTTCTTT. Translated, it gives CASSHTREGEAFF.

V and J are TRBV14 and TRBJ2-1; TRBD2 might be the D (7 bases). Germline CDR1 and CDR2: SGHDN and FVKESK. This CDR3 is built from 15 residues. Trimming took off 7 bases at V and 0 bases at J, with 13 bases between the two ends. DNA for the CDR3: TGTGCCAGCAAGGGGGGGCACAGCTCCTACAATGAGCAGTTCTTC. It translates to CASKGGHSSYNEQFF.

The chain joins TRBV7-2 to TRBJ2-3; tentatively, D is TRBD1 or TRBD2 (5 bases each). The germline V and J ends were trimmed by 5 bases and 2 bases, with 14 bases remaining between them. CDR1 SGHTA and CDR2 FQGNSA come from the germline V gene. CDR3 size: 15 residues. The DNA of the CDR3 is TGTGCCAGCAGCCTCCGGGACGGGTACACAGATACGCAGTATTTT. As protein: CASSLRDGYTDTQYF. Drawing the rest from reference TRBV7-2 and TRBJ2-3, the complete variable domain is GAGVSQSPSNKVTEKGKDVELRCDPISGHTALYWYRQSLGQGLEFLIYFQGNSAPDKSGLPSDRFSAERTGGSVSTLTIQRTQQEDSAVYLCASSLRDGYTDTQYFGPGTRLTVL.

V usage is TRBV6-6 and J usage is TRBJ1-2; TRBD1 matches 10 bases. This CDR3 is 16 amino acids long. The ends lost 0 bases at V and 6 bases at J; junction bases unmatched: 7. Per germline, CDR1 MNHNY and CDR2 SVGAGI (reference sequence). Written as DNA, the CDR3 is TGTGCCAGCAGTTACTCAGAAGGACAGGGGGTTGATGGCTACACCTTC. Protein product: CASSYSEGQGVDGYTF.

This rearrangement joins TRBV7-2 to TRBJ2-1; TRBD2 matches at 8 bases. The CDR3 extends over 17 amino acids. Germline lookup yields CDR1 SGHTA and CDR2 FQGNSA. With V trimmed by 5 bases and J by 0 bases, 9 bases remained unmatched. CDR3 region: CASSPRTSLSSYNEQFF. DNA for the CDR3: TGTGCCAGCAGCCCACGGACTAGCCTCAGCTCCTACAATGAGCAGTTCTTC.

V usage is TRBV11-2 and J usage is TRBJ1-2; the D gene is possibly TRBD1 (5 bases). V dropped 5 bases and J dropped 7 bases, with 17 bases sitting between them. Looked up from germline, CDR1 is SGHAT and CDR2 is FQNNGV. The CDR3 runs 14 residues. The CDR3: CASSALGTGVGYTF. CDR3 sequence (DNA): TGTGCCAGCAGCGCACTCGGGACGGGGGTTGGCTACACCTTC.

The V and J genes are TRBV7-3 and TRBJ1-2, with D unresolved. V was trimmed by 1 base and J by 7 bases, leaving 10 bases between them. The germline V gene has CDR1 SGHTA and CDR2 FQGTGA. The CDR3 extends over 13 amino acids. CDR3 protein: CASSLNPTSGYTF. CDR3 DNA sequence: TGTGCCAGCAGCTTAAACCCGACGTCTGGCTACACCTTC. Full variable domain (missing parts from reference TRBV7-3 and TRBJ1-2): GAGVSQTPSNKVTEKGKYVELRCDPISGHTALYWYRQSLGQGPEFLIYFQGTGAADDSGLPNDRFFAVRPEGSVSTLKIQRTERGDSAVYLCASSLNPTSGYTFGSGTRLTVV.

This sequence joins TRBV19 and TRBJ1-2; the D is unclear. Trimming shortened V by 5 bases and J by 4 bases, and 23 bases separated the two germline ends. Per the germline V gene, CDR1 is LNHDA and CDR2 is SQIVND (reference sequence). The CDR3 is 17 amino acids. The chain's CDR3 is CASSPNSWVPAGYGYTF. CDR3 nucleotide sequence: TGTGCCAGTAGTCCAAACTCTTGGGTGCCAGCGGGCTATGGCTACACCTTC.

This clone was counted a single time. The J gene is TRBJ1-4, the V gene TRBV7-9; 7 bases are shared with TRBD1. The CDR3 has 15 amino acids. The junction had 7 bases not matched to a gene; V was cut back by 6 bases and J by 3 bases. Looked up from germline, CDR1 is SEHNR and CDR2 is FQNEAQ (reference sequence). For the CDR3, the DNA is TGTGCCAGCAGTTTAAAGGGGGCACCTAATGAAAAACTGTTTTTT. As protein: CASSLKGAPNEKLFF. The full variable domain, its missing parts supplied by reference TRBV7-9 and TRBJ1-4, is DTGVSQNPRHKITKRGQNVTFRCDPISEHNRLYWYRQTLGQGPEFLTYFQNEAQLEKSRLLSDRFSAERPKGSFSTLEIQRTEQGDSAMYLCASSLKGAPNEKLFFGSGTQLSVL.

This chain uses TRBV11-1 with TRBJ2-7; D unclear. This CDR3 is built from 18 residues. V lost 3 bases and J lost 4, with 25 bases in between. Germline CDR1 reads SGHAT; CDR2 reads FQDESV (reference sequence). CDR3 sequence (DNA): TGTGCCAGCAGCTTGAGCCAAATATGGGCAGCCCACGGGTACGAGCAGTACTTC. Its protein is CASSLSQIWAAHGYEQYF.

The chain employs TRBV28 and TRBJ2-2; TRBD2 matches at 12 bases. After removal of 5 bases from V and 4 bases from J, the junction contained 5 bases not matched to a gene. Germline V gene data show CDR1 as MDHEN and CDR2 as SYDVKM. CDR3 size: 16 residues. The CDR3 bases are TGTGCCAGCAGTCCGCTAGCGGGGGGGGTCACCGGGGAGCTGTTTTTT. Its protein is CASSPLAGGVTGELFF.

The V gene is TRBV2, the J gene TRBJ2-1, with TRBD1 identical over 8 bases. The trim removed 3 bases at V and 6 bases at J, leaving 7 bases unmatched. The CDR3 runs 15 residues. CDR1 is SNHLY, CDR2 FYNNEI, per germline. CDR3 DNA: TGTGCCAGCAGTGATCAGGGGGCGCAGGTCAATGAGCAGTTCTTC. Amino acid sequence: CASSDQGAQVNEQFF.

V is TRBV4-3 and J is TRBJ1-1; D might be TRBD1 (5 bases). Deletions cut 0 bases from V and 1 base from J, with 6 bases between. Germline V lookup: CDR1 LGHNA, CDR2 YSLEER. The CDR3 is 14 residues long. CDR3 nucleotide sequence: TGCGCCAGCAGCCAAGAGGGGGGGAACACTGAAGCTTTCTTT. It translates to CASSQEGGNTEAFF.